A single sample is the source of the 7 T cell receptor beta chains below, sequenced in a study of metastatic and nonmetastatic thyroid tumors. From the PCR reads, TCRdb re-called clones with MiXCR. The sample carries about 35,000 clones, approximately 19% recorded once. All patients were untreated before thyroid surgery. Material for sequencing was blood. The receptors derive from a female donor with papillary thyroid cancer or a benign thyroid nodule (not recorded which). Some clones in this sample may be carry-over from other donors' samples.

Written as DNA, the CDR3 is TGTGCCAGCATCCCTAGCGGCAACGACAATGAGCAGTTCTTC. This codes for CASIPSGNDNEQFF. J is TRBJ2-1 and V is TRBV7-9; 7 nucleotides match TRBD2. CDR1 is SEHNR and CDR2 is FQNEAQ in the germline V gene (reference sequence). The CDR3 is 14 amino acids. V shed 7 bases, J shed 5 bases, and the junction held 8 bases outside the gene matches.

The V and J genes are TRBV27 and TRBJ1-2, with TRBD1 matching over 8 bases. The V gene end was trimmed by 6 bases and the J gene end by 8 bases; junction bases not matched to a gene: 11. Germline lookup yields CDR1 MNHEY and CDR2 SMNVEV (reference sequence). The CDR3 consists of 14 residues. The CDR3 DNA follows: TGTGCCAGCAGGTTACTGACAGGGGAGGGCGGCTACACCTTC. It yields the protein CASRLLTGEGGYTF.

This clone has ten or more counts. The CDR3 loop is CASTPTVNFGEKLFF. The CDR3, as DNA: TGTGCCAGCACTCCCACAGTAAATTTCGGTGAAAAACTGTTTTTT. The chain links TRBV12-3 or TRBV12-4 to TRBJ1-4; D remains unclear. Trimming removed 7 bases from V and 7 bases from J, with 19 bases in between. The CDR3 covers 15 residues.

The J gene is TRBJ1-2, the V gene TRBV18; D not resolved. CDR3 size: 12 residues. Germline V gene data show CDR1 as KGHSH and CDR2 as LQKENI. V lost 2 bases and J lost 3, with 4 bases in between. The CDR3 nucleotides read TGTGCCAGCTCACCAGAGGACTATGGCTACACCTTC. Encoded protein: CASSPEDYGYTF.

This clone occurred many times. The CDR3 loop reads CASSSLSYEQYF. The CDR3 nucleotides read TGTGCCAGCTCCAGTTTATCCTACGAGCAGTACTTC. The gene calls are TRBV18 and TRBJ2-7; D is undetermined. Germline CDR1 KGHSH, CDR2 LQKENI. The CDR3 runs 12 residues. Trimming stripped 6 bases from V and 1 base from J, with 7 bases between.

At least ten counts were recorded for this clone. This may stem from a read error, because a much larger clone lies one nucleotide away. The genes are TRBV2 and TRBJ2-5; D is unresolved. Germline-derived CDR1 and CDR2 are SNHLY and FYNNEI. Trimming pared 3 bases from V and 5 bases from J, leaving 4 bases between. The CDR3 contains 11 residues. The CDR3 reads CASSEEETQYF. CDR3 nucleotides: TGTGCCAGCAGTGAGGAGGAGACCCAGTACTTC.

To note about this clone: A read error may account for a junction end that differs from germline. The genes are TRBV20-1 and TRBJ1-1, with TRBD1 matching over 7 bases. Germline V gene sequence: CDR1 DFQATT, CDR2 SNEGSKA (reference sequence). The CDR3 has 14 residues. CDR3 residues: CSATQTGRNTEDFF. CDR3 sequence (DNA): TGCAGTGCTACCCAGACAGGGAGGAACACTGAAGATTTCTTT.